The sequence of this T cell receptor beta chain was determined in a study of T cell repertoires in cytomegalovirus infection. One entry per CDR3 protein results from TCRdb running MiXCR on the reads. This table holds around 260,000 distinct CDR3 sequences, about 25% found once. V lost 6 bases to trimming and J lost 2 bases, with 9 bases between them. From germline, CDR1 is SNHLY and CDR2 FYNNEI. The CDR3 length is 13 residues. The sequenced material came from PBMCs. The TCR sequence derives from a human donor in good health (CMV status not recorded). Some clones in this sample may be carry-over from other donors' samples. This chain connects TRBV2 to TRBJ2-3, with D hard to call. CDR3 sequence: CASRTSPTDTQYF. The CDR3 DNA is TGTGCCAGCAGAACTTCCCCCACAGATACGCAGTATTTT.